The 25 T cell receptor beta chains below were found in one sample sequenced in a study of cytomegalovirus exposure and HLA in healthy donors. PCR employed 60 Vbeta and 13 Jbeta primers. Generated by immunoSEQ multiplex PCR, the TCRdb table keeps only in-frame clones and is missing some. The repertoire includes 130,000 or so clones, 61% of them detected once, and around 2% sits in the top ten. Sequencing was done on a sample of PBMCs. The source is a male donor in good health and CMV-seronegative.

The chain recombines TRBV7-9 with TRBJ1-4; 8 bases fit TRBD1. In germline, CDR1 is SEHNR, CDR2 FQNEAQ (reference sequence). The CDR3 is 16 amino acids. V lost 2 bases, J lost 6 bases, and 8 bases stayed unmatched. As DNA, the CDR3 is TGTGCCAGCAGCTTAATTGCAGGACAGGGTGATGAAAAACTGTTTTTT. Translating gives CASSLIAGQGDEKLFF.

Worth noting for this clone: Other DNA sequences in this sample translate to the same CDR3. The J gene is TRBJ2-7, the V gene TRBV6-5; 7 bases line up with TRBD2. There are 14 residues in the CDR3. The germline V gene has CDR1 MNHEY and CDR2 SVGAGI. Germline trimming cut 3 bases from V and 2 bases from J; bases unmatched to any gene: 4. The chain's CDR3 is CASSYGRGAYEQYF. For the CDR3, the DNA is TGTGCCAGCAGTTATGGTCGGGGGGCCTACGAGCAGTACTTC.

In its sample, this clone was seen once. This sequence joins TRBV6-6 and TRBJ1-3; D is possibly TRBD1 (6 bases). The CDR3 runs to 14 residues. The V end lost 5 bases, the J end lost 2 bases, and 10 bases lay between the germline ends. Germline V gives CDR1 MNHNY, CDR2 SVGAGI (reference sequence). CDR3 residues: CASSEGVTGNTIYF. The CDR3 DNA is TGTGCCAGCAGTGAGGGGGTGACTGGAAACACCATATATTTT.

This clone turned up a few times. The chain links TRBV10-2 to TRBJ2-5, with 7 bases identical to TRBD2. The J call may be mistaken, given a closer DNA end match to TRBJ2-7. In germline, CDR1 is WSHSY, CDR2 SAAADI. The CDR3 is made up of 15 amino acids. CDR3 in amino acids: CASRERDSASYEQYF. As DNA, the CDR3 is TGCGCCAGCAGAGAGCGGGATTCGGCATCCTACGAGCAGTACTTC.

The rearrangement uses TRBV5-1 and TRBJ2-7; 8 bases are a match to TRBD1. The germline gives CDR1 SGHRS, CDR2 YFSETQ. The J segment lost 4 bases and the V segment lost 0 bases, leaving 12 bases of the junction unmatched. This CDR3 comprises 17 residues. CDR3 bases: TGCGCCAGCAGCTTGGACAGGGGGACAGTCTTCGGGTACGAGCAGTACTTC. It specifies CASSLDRGTVFGYEQYF.

The chain uses TRBV5-1 and TRBJ1-2; possibly TRBD1 for D (6 bases). Trimming pared 4 bases from V and 6 bases from J, leaving 13 bases between. Germline lookup yields CDR1 SGHRS and CDR2 YFSETQ. The CDR3 runs to 13 residues. CDR3 nucleotide sequence: TGCGCCAGCAGCGGCCTACAGGGAGATGGCTACACCTTC. As protein: CASSGLQGDGYTF. The full variable domain, with the rest looked up from reference TRBV5-1 and TRBJ1-2, is KAGVTQTPRYLIKTRGQQVTLSCSPISGHRSVSWYQQTPGQGLQFLFEYFSETQRNKGNFPGRFSGRQFSNSRSEMNVSTLELGDSALYLCASSGLQGDGYTFGSGTRLTVV.

This chain connects TRBV4-3 to TRBJ1-3; 10 bases map to TRBD1. The CDR3 has 19 residues. Unmatched junction bases numbered 11, after V lost 0 bases and J lost 3 bases. Looked up from germline, CDR1 is LGHNA and CDR2 is YSLEER. The CDR3 nucleotides are TGCGCCAGCAGCCAAGATCTACCGCACGGGACAGGGGATGGAAACACCATATATTTT. It encodes CASSQDLPHGTGDGNTIYF.

This chain links TRBV30 with TRBJ2-3; 10 bases fit TRBD1. V shed 5 bases, J shed 1 base, and the junction held 6 bases outside the gene matches. Germline values: CDR1 GTSNPN, CDR2 SVGIG (reference sequence). CDR3 length: 15 residues. Written as DNA, the CDR3 is TGTGCCTGGCATACCGGGACAGGGGGCACAGATACGCAGTATTTT. This gives the protein CAWHTGTGGTDTQYF.

The chain recombines TRBV5-1 with TRBJ2-2, with 8 bases identical to TRBD2. CDR1 is SGHRS and CDR2 is YFSETQ in the germline V gene. With V trimmed by 2 bases and J by 4 bases, 7 bases remained unmatched. CDR3 length: 16 amino acids. CDR3: CASSFLAGRGTGELFF. The CDR3 bases are TGCGCCAGCAGCTTCTTAGCGGGGCGCGGCACCGGGGAGCTGTTTTTT.

This clone was seen only a few times. The chain joins TRBV30 to TRBJ1-1; TRBD1 matches at 8 bases. Looked up from germline, CDR1 is GTSNPN and CDR2 is SVGIG (reference sequence). CDR3 length: 13 residues. Trimming removed 0 bases from V and 5 bases from J; junction bases left unmatched: 2. CDR3 residues: CAWSVNRGTEAFF. Here the CDR3 DNA reads TGTGCCTGGAGTGTAAACAGGGGGACTGAAGCTTTCTTT. Using reference TRBV30 and TRBJ1-1 for the parts outside the CDR3, the full variable domain is SQTIHQWPATLVQPVGSPLSLECTVEGTSNPNLYWYRQAAGRGLQLLFYSVGIGQISSEVPQNLSASRPQDRQFILSSKKLLLSDSGFYLCAWSVNRGTEAFFGQGTRLTVV.

This clone was detected once. CDR3 in amino acids: CASSPSGGGNTGELFF. For the CDR3, the DNA is TGTGCCAGCTCACCCTCAGGGGGTGGAAACACCGGGGAGCTGTTTTTT. The chain recombines TRBV18 with TRBJ2-2, with 7 bases identical to TRBD1. Germline values: CDR1 KGHSH, CDR2 LQKENI. Trimming at V came to 3 bases and at J to 2 bases, leaving 6 bases not matched to a gene. This CDR3 has 16 amino acids.

The chain combines TRBV12-5 with TRBJ2-7; D remains ambiguous. The CDR3 length is 17 residues. Germline V gives CDR1 LGHNT, CDR2 FRNRAP. Trimming left V 0 bases short and J 3 bases short, with 18 bases between. The chain's CDR3 is CASGLVSLRLGFYEQYF. The CDR3 DNA is TGTGCTAGTGGTTTGGTATCCCTGCGGTTAGGATTCTACGAGCAGTACTTC.

V gene TRBV18 combines with J gene TRBJ1-1; a weak D match, TRBD1 (5 bases). This CDR3 is 15 amino acids long. CDR1 and CDR2 from the germline V gene are KGHSH and LQKENI. V was shortened by 1 base and J by 3 bases, with 12 bases between the two germline ends. The chain's CDR3 is CASSPLGGEDTEAFF. DNA of the CDR3: TGTGCCAGCTCACCACTTGGAGGGGAAGACACTGAAGCTTTCTTT.

The chain employs TRBV4-1 and TRBJ1-6, with D possibly being TRBD1 (5 bases). The CDR3 runs to 15 residues. CDR1 is MGHRA and CDR2 is YSYEKL in the germline V gene. The V end lost 1 base, the J end lost 10 bases, and 14 bases lay between the germline ends. The CDR3 loop reads CASSQGQLAGSPLHF. The CDR3 DNA follows: TGCGCCAGCAGCCAAGGACAGTTGGCAGGATCACCCCTCCACTTT.

CDR3 region: CASSRSGERNYGYTF. DNA for the CDR3: TGTGCCAGCTCACGTTCAGGGGAACGGAACTATGGCTACACCTTC. The chain carries TRBV18 and TRBJ1-2; TRBD1 is a possible D gene (6 bases). There are 15 residues in the CDR3. CDR1 and CDR2 from the germline V gene are KGHSH and LQKENI. V was clipped by 4 bases and J by 2 bases, with 14 bases between them.

This clone was detected only a few times. The chain is built from TRBV7-9 and TRBJ2-7; 8 bases agree with TRBD1. The CDR3 runs 15 residues. The junction had 10 bases not matched to a gene; V was cut back by 2 bases and J by 7 bases. The V gene's germline CDR1 is SEHNR and CDR2 FQNEAQ (reference sequence). CDR3: CASSLTGQALGEQYF. The CDR3, as DNA: TGTGCCAGCAGCTTAACGGGACAGGCCCTTGGGGAGCAGTACTTC.

This clone was detected only a few times. The chain joins TRBV9 to TRBJ2-7; TRBD2 might be the D (6 bases). The V and J ends lost 3 bases and 1 base respectively, with 17 bases between them. CDR3 length: 16 residues. Germline values: CDR1 SGDLS, CDR2 YYNGEE. CDR3 DNA: TGTGCCAGCAGCGCCTCCAAGGAGGCGGGATCCTACGAGCAGTACTTC. It codes for CASSASKEAGSYEQYF.

This clone was detected only a few times. The chain's CDR3 is CASSLGPGNTGELFF. CDR3 DNA: TGTGCCAGCAGCTTGGGTCCGGGAAACACCGGGGAGCTGTTTTTT. V is TRBV11-3 and J is TRBJ2-2, with a possible D match to TRBD2 (5 bases). V dropped 3 bases and J dropped 2 bases, with 10 bases sitting between them. Germline V gives CDR1 SGHNT, CDR2 YENEEA. The CDR3 length is 15 residues. Filled out from reference TRBV11-3 and TRBJ2-2, the complete variable domain reads EAGVVQSPRYKIIEKKQPVAFWCNPISGHNTLYWYLQNLGQGPELLIRYENEEAVDDSQLPKDRFSAERLKGVDSTLKIQPAELGDSAVYLCASSLGPGNTGELFFGEGSRLTVL.

This clone was recorded a few times. This sequence joins TRBV28 and TRBJ1-1; 8 bases align to TRBD1. Germline trimming cut 9 bases from V and 1 base from J; bases unmatched to any gene: 4. The length of the CDR3 is 13 residues. Germline CDR1 reads MDHEN; CDR2 reads SYDVKM. The CDR3 reads CASNRGGNTEAFF. The DNA of the CDR3 is TGTGCCAGTAACAGGGGGGGGAACACTGAAGCTTTCTTT.

This clone was seen a handful of times. The chain couples TRBV25-1 to TRBJ2-4; maybe TRBD2 (6 bases). The V end was cut by 5 bases, the J end by 5 bases, with 10 bases between. Germline-derived CDR1 and CDR2 are MGHDK and SYGVNS. The CDR3 is 13 amino acids. CDR3 amino acids: CASSRAGQNIQYF. CDR3 sequence (DNA): TGTGCCAGCAGTCGGGCGGGGCAAAACATTCAGTACTTC.

The V and J genes are TRBV5-1 and TRBJ2-7; TRBD1 agrees at 11 bases. V lost 2 bases, J lost 4 bases, and 5 bases stayed unmatched. Looked up from germline, CDR1 is SGHRS and CDR2 is YFSETQ. This CDR3 is built from 15 residues. CDR3 residues: CASSFGQGAHYEQYF. DNA for the CDR3: TGCGCCAGCAGCTTTGGACAGGGGGCGCATTACGAGCAGTACTTC.

The chain couples TRBV18 to TRBJ2-2, with D possibly being TRBD2 (5 bases). This CDR3 contains 14 residues. Per germline, CDR1 KGHSH and CDR2 LQKENI. V shed 5 bases and J shed 5 bases, with 12 bases lying between them. The CDR3 nucleotides are TGTGCCAGCTCAGTACTGGAGGAAACCGGGGAGCTGTTTTTT. This gives the protein CASSVLEETGELFF.

The chain links TRBV5-1 to TRBJ2-1; D gene uncertain. Germline-derived CDR1 and CDR2 are SGHRS and YFSETQ. V lost 0 bases and J lost 0, with 13 bases in between. CDR3 length equals 17 residues. CDR3 protein: CASSLGGRLLSYNEQFF. DNA for the CDR3: TGCGCCAGCAGCTTGGGCGGCAGACTTCTCTCCTACAATGAGCAGTTCTTC.

The genes are TRBV4-2 and TRBJ2-3; no clear D. CDR3 length: 12 residues. The germline V gene encodes CDR1 LGHNA and CDR2 YNFKEQ. The ends were cut back, 1 base at V and 6 bases at J, with 5 bases in the middle. CDR3 DNA: TGTGCCAGCAGCCAAGTAGTGGATACGCAGTATTTT. It codes for CASSQVVDTQYF.

This clone was observed a few times. The chain has TRBV21-1 and TRBJ2-1; the D segment call TRBD2 is taken from the table without a DNA check. TRBV21-1 is labeled a pseudogene. This CDR3 spans 14 amino acids. This CDR3 reads CASSITVTEGEQFF. The CDR3 DNA sequence: TGTGCCAGCAGCATAACGGTAACTGAGGGTGAGCAGTTCTTC.